The sample holds a few counts of the clone carrying this TCR beta chain. Its antigen is still unknown. Genes here carry mouse names. The CDR3 end falls 4 residues outside the read, so it is completed with the germline J gene. The CDR3 sequence is 15 residues long. V lost 2 bases and J lost 5; bases outside the gene matches: 3. Germline lookup yields CDR1 NSQYPW and CDR2 LRSPGD (reference sequence). These data are taken from a study of CD8+ T cells in alopecia areata. Study-level background: C3H/HeJ donors aged about 6-12 months with spontaneous alopecia supplied skin grafted onto roughly 6-10-week-old female C3H/HeJ mice. Study results and caveats: Clonality in lesional scalp, especially alopecia totalis/universalis, exceeded that of normal scalp. Among patients, TCR sharing was less clear than in mice, a difference possibly due in part to HLA diversity in the patient population. Sequencing of scalp samples also includes resident alphabeta T cells from normal skin.

In each case, RNA was isolated and then reverse transcribed into cDNA as the sequencing template. This table comes from immunoSEQ multiplex PCR, and its TCRdb copy is limited to in-frame clones, with some not included. The sample presents about 120,000 clones, none singletons. The receptor was derived from a C3H/HeJ mouse with alopecia areata. Mouse MHC haplotype: H2-k. This chain connects TRBV1 to TRBJ2-1, with TRBD1 matching 10 bases. The specimen sequenced was lesional skin. Incomplete CDR3 DNA: TGCACCTGCAGTGCATGGGACAGGGGTAATGCT. Its translation: CTCSAWDRGNA. The entire CDR3 is CTCSAWDRGNAEQFF.